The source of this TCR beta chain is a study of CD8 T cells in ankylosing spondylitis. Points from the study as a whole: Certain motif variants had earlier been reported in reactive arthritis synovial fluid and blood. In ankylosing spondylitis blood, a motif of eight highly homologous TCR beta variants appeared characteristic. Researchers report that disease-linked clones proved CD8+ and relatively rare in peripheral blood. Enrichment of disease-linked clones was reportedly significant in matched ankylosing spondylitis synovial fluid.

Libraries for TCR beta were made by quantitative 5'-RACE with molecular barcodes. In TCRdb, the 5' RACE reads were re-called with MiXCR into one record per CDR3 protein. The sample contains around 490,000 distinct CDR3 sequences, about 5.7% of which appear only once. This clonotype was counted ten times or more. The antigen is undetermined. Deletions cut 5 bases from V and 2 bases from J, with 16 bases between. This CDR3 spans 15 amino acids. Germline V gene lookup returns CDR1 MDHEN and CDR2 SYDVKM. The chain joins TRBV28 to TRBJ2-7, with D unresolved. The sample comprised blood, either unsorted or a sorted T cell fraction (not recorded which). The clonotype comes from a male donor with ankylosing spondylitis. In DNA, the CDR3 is TGTGCCAGCAGTCCCGGTAAGGATCCTACCTACGAGCAGTACTTC. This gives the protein CASSPGKDPTYEQYF.